The clone carrying this TCR beta chain was found once. CDR3 length: 18 amino acids. Trimming pared 5 bases from V and 1 base from J, leaving 22 bases between. Germline-derived CDR1 and CDR2 are ENHRY and SYGVKD. The data derive from a study of T-cell reconstitution after alpha-beta-depleted transplantation in children. Unique molecular identifiers were incorporated into the prepared TCRbeta library. TCRdb processed the PCR reads anew with MiXCR; each CDR3 protein has one entry. The repertoire has approximately 980,000 distinct CDR3 sequences, about 29% of them found once; the top ten carry roughly 27%.

Here the sequenced sample was PBMCs, mostly from graft donor cells, taken 360 days after TCRalphabeta/CD19-depleted stem cell transplant. V gene TRBV10-3 combines with J gene TRBJ2-3; D may be TRBD2 (6 bases). This sequence was found in a boy in the first two years of life who had a stem cell transplant for SCID, so the T cells may come from the graft donor. CDR3: CAISINLVLAEGTDTQYF. The CDR3 DNA sequence: TGTGCCATCAGTATCAATTTGGTACTAGCTGAGGGCACAGATACGCAGTATTTT.